The 19 T cell receptor beta chains below were found in one sample sequenced in a study of T cell repertoires in cytomegalovirus infection. A single record per CDR3 protein comes from TCRdb applying MiXCR to the reads. This sample has over 200,000 distinct CDR3 sequences, with roughly an eighth found just once. Sample: PBMCs. These receptors were taken from a human donor in good health (CMV status not recorded). Some clones in this sample may be carry-over from other donors' samples.

The table lists this clonotype with many counts. V usage is TRBV15 and J usage is TRBJ2-7, with 8 bases matching TRBD1. Germline CDR1 reads LNHNV; CDR2 reads YYDKDF (reference sequence). V gave up 1 base and J gave up 0 bases; unmatched junction bases: 8. CDR3 size: 17 residues. This CDR3 is CATSRATTGANSYEQYF. The DNA for the CDR3 is TGTGCCACCAGCAGAGCAACGACAGGGGCGAACTCCTACGAGCAGTACTTC.

The chain links TRBV27 to TRBJ1-5; a possible D gene is TRBD1 (5 bases). Germline assignment: CDR1 MNHEY and CDR2 SMNVEV (reference sequence). With 5 bases removed from V and 4 bases from J, the gap between germline ends came to 12 bases. The CDR3 length is 14 residues. CDR3 in amino acids: CASSPGTDNQPQHF. The CDR3 DNA reads TGTGCCAGCAGTCCCGGGACCGATAATCAGCCCCAGCATTTT.

This clonotype has just a few counts. The chain uses TRBV20-1 and TRBJ2-2, with TRBD1 as a possible D gene (6 bases). The CDR3 is made up of 15 amino acids. The V and J ends lost 2 bases and 0 bases respectively, with 10 bases between them. Germline CDR1 and CDR2: DFQATT and SNEGSKA (reference sequence). The CDR3 coding sequence is TGCAGTGCTAGACGCAGGGGAACGAACACCGGGGAGCTGTTTTTT. It is translated as CSARRRGTNTGELFF.

This sequence joins TRBV2 and TRBJ1-2; D unclear. This CDR3 region has 14 residues. Trimming took 1 base from V and 8 from J, leaving 14 bases between them. Looked up from germline, CDR1 is SNHLY and CDR2 is FYNNEI. The CDR3 region is CASSEEWSSRGYTF. The CDR3 region has the DNA TGTGCCAGCAGTGAAGAGTGGAGCTCGAGGGGCTACACCTTC.

The chain recombines TRBV6-5 with TRBJ2-2; 7 bases match TRBD1. The CDR3 runs 16 residues. CDR1 is MNHEY and CDR2 is SVGAGI in the germline V gene. The V segment lost 2 bases and the J segment 6 bases; nucleotides outside the gene matches: 9. The CDR3 bases are TGTGCCAGCAGTTACCTCGACAGGGTCCTCGCCGGGGAGCTGTTTTTT. Amino acids: CASSYLDRVLAGELFF.

The chain joins TRBV7-2 to TRBJ2-5, with TRBD1 matching over 7 bases. CDR3 length: 15 residues. Germline CDR1 and CDR2: SGHTA and FQGNSA. Trimming at V came to 3 bases and at J to 5 bases, leaving 9 bases not matched to a gene. The CDR3: CASSLTGLQGETQYF. The CDR3 coding sequence is TGTGCCAGCAGCTTGACAGGGTTGCAAGGGGAGACCCAGTACTTC.

This clonotype was found many times. The chain couples TRBV7-8 to TRBJ1-5; D gene unclear. This CDR3 spans 16 amino acids. With 5 bases removed from V and 0 bases from J, the gap between germline ends came to 14 bases. The germline gives CDR1 SGHVS, CDR2 FQNEAQ. The CDR3 loop reads CASSPYRVLSNQPQHF. CDR3 DNA: TGTGCCAGCAGCCCCTACCGTGTCCTTAGCAATCAGCCCCAGCATTTT. The full variable domain, its missing parts supplied by reference TRBV7-8 and TRBJ1-5, is GAGVSQSPRYKVAKRGQDVALRCDPISGHVSLFWYQQALGQGPEFLTYFQNEAQLDKSGLPSDRFFAERPEGSVSTLKIQRTQQEDSAVYLCASSPYRVLSNQPQHFGDGTRLSIL.

This clonotype was counted only a few times. The V and J genes are TRBV4-2 and TRBJ1-2; TRBD1 aligns across 8 bases. The CDR3 spans 18 residues. Per germline, CDR1 LGHNA and CDR2 YNFKEQ. With V trimmed by 1 base and J by 8 bases, 18 bases remained unmatched. The CDR3 nucleotides read TGTGCCAGCAGCCAAGTGCGGGCCGGTGGGACAGGAGTATCGGGCTACACCTTC. Translation gives CASSQVRAGGTGVSGYTF.

A few counts support this clonotype. The chain is built from TRBV14 and TRBJ1-6, with D uncertain. The V gene lost 4 bases and the J gene lost 7 bases, with 14 bases spanning the gap. Germline V gene lookup returns CDR1 SGHDN and CDR2 FVKESK. CDR3 length: 15 residues. CDR3 sequence: CASSPRAQGNSPLHF. The CDR3 DNA sequence: TGTGCCAGCAGCCCGAGGGCCCAAGGCAATTCACCCCTCCACTTT.

This clonotype occurred many times. This chain joins TRBV7-2 and TRBJ1-1; possibly TRBD1 for D (5 bases). The CDR3 length is 13 residues. The V gene's germline CDR1 is SGHTA and CDR2 FQGNSA. Trimming removed 2 bases from V and 4 bases from J, with 8 bases in between. The CDR3 DNA sequence: TGTGCCAGCAGCTTAAGCAGGGCCACTGAAGCTTTCTTT. Translated: CASSLSRATEAFF.

This clonotype was counted between two and nine times. The V gene is TRBV10-3, the J gene TRBJ1-1; 7 nucleotides match TRBD1. In germline, CDR1 is ENHRY, CDR2 SYGVKD. V was pared by 7 bases and J by 7 bases, with 9 bases of the junction left unmatched. This CDR3 is built from 13 residues. CDR3 DNA: TGTGCCATCACCACCGACCGGGACAGTGAAGCTTTCTTT. This sequence encodes CAITTDRDSEAFF.

This clonotype was seen many times. The rearrangement uses TRBV6-2 or TRBV6-3 and TRBJ1-2, with TRBD1 matching 8 bases. Germline trimming cut 5 bases from V and 3 bases from J; bases unmatched to any gene: 14. Germline CDR1 MNHEY, CDR2 SVGEGT. The CDR3 has 17 amino acids. The DNA of the CDR3 is TGTGCCAGCAGTCTCGGACAGGGAGCCACTCACCACTATGGCTACACCTTC. Translated: CASSLGQGATHHYGYTF.

This clonotype was seen at least ten times. The chain combines TRBV7-2 with TRBJ2-5, with 11 positions matching TRBD2. Trimming cost V 7 bases and J 1 base; bases outside gene matches: 8. Looked up from germline, CDR1 is SGHTA and CDR2 is FQGNSA. The CDR3 is 16 residues long. The CDR3, as DNA: TGTGCCAGCAAAAAGCCCCTAGCGGGAGGCCAAGAGACCCAGTACTTC. It yields the protein CASKKPLAGGQETQYF.

The V call is TRBV14, the J call TRBJ2-1, with D tentatively TRBD2 (6 bases). Trimming left V 4 bases short and J 6 bases short, with 13 bases between. The CDR3 is 14 residues long. Per the germline V gene, CDR1 is SGHDN and CDR2 is FVKESK. In nucleotides, the CDR3 is TGTGCCAGCAGCCCGGGACTGCACTTCAATGAGCAGTTCTTC. Its protein is CASSPGLHFNEQFF.

This clonotype has ten or more counts. This sequence joins TRBV7-2 and TRBJ1-1; D is unclear. Looked up from germline, CDR1 is SGHTA and CDR2 is FQGNSA. CDR3 length: 14 amino acids. Trimming left V 1 base short and J 0 bases short, with 6 bases between. CDR3 bases: TGTGCCAGCAGCTTAGATCTCCTGAACACTGAAGCTTTCTTT. Translation: CASSLDLLNTEAFF. The full variable domain, rest sourced from reference TRBV7-2 and TRBJ1-1, is GAGVSQSPSNKVTEKGKDVELRCDPISGHTALYWYRQSLGQGLEFLIYFQGNSAPDKSGLPSDRFSAERTGGSVSTLTIQRTQQEDSAVYLCASSLDLLNTEAFFGQGTRLTVV.

This clonotype was counted between two and nine times. The V gene is TRBV5-1, the J gene TRBJ2-6; TRBD1 might be the D (5 bases). CDR3 length: 14 residues. Trimming pared 9 bases from V and 2 bases from J, leaving 12 bases between. Germline CDR1 and CDR2: SGHRS and YFSETQ. Here the CDR3 reads CATSGHAGANVLTF. The CDR3 DNA reads TGCGCCACCTCCGGACATGCTGGGGCCAACGTCCTGACTTTC.

This chain connects TRBV5-4 to TRBJ2-2; no reliable D call. V was clipped by 2 bases and J by 2 bases, with 4 bases between them. Germline lookup yields CDR1 SGHNT and CDR2 YYREEE (reference sequence). The length of the CDR3 is 13 residues. The CDR3 sequence: CASSFDNTGELFF. CDR3 in DNA: TGTGCCAGCAGCTTCGATAACACCGGGGAGCTGTTTTTT.

In this sample, this clonotype turned up a few times. This chain uses TRBV5-1 with TRBJ2-1, with D possibly matching TRBD2 (6 bases). The CDR3 has 12 amino acids. The germline V gene has CDR1 SGHRS and CDR2 YFSETQ. Trimming removed 0 bases at V and 11 bases at J, with 9 bases between. Here the CDR3 DNA reads TGCGCCAGCAGCTTGGCCGGGGGACAGCAGTTCTTC. Translation: CASSLAGGQQFF.

The V call is TRBV29-1, the J call TRBJ1-1; no reliable D call. Germline lookup yields CDR1 SQVTM and CDR2 ANQGSEA. Between the trimmed V and J ends, which lost 4 bases and 3 bases, there was a span of 9 bases. This CDR3 comprises 12 residues. The CDR3 region has the DNA TGCAGCGTTGTGGCCGGTTACACTGAAGCTTTCTTT. Its protein is CSVVAGYTEAFF.